A single sample gave rise to the 25 T cell receptor beta chains below, sequenced in a study of T cell clonality in common variable immunodeficiency. Profiling relied on immunoSEQ multiplex PCR, and the TCRdb table lists in-frame clones only, not all of them. The sample includes about 52,000 clones, none of them occurring once. Sequences were obtained from peripheral blood mononuclear cells. The source of these receptors is a person aged 18 to 75 in good health.

Many counts were recorded for this clone. The read falls 3 residues short of the CDR3 end, and the missing part is taken from the germline J gene. The V call is TRBV20-1, the J call TRBJ2-5; 13 positions agree with TRBD2. The CDR3 consists of 16 residues. Unmatched junction bases numbered 6, after V lost 4 bases and J lost 1 base. The germline V gene has CDR1 DFQATT and CDR2 SNEGSKA (reference sequence). The CDR3 loop reads CSATGLAGEGQETQYF. Incomplete CDR3 DNA: TGCAGTGCTACCGGACTAGCGGGAGAGGGCCAAGAGACC.

A note on this clone: Read data end 3 residues before the CDR3 end; the end is taken from the germline J gene. This chain links TRBV20-1 with TRBJ1-1, with TRBD1 matching over 9 bases. V shed 6 bases, J shed 0 bases, and the junction held 11 bases outside the gene matches. This CDR3 comprises 16 residues. CDR1 and CDR2 from the germline V gene are DFQATT and SNEGSKA (reference sequence). The CDR3 here is CSASRPTGGMNTEAFF. The DNA read from the CDR3 is TGCAGTGCCTCCCGCCCGACAGGGGGAATGAACACTGAA.

This clone was counted only a few times. Read coverage stops 3 residues before the CDR3 terminus; the germline J gene supplies the remainder. V gene TRBV30 combines with J gene TRBJ1-5, with D possibly TRBD1 on 5 matching bases. V was shortened by 3 bases and J by 5 bases, with 11 bases between the two germline ends. There are 13 residues in the CDR3. In germline, CDR1 is GTSNPN, CDR2 SVGIG (reference sequence). The CDR3 region is CAWRSGGDQPQHF. Partial CDR3 DNA: TGTGCCTGGAGGTCCGGGGGAGATCAGCCC. Full variable domain (remainder filled in from reference TRBV30 and TRBJ1-5): SQTIHQWPATLVQPVGSPLSLECTVEGTSNPNLYWYRQAAGRGLQLLFYSVGIGQISSEVPQNLSASRPQDRQFILSSKKLLLSDSGFYLCAWRSGGDQPQHFGDGTRLSIL.

This clone was recorded many times. The observed sequence ends 3 residues before the CDR3 terminus, with the missing tail filled in from the germline J gene. The chain employs TRBV30 and TRBJ2-3; D possibly corresponds to TRBD2 (6 bases). The CDR3 is made up of 17 amino acids. The V gene lost 3 bases and the J gene lost 0 bases, with 19 bases spanning the gap. The germline CDR1 and CDR2 sequences are GTSNPN and SVGIG (reference sequence). This CDR3 reads CAWSTPRGSGSTDTQYF. CDR3 DNA (partial): TGTGCCTGGAGCACCCCCCGGGGTAGCGGAAGCACAGATACG.

The table lists this clone with many counts. The read terminates 3 residues ahead of where the CDR3 ends, so the germline J gene completes it. V is TRBV18 and J is TRBJ1-4, with D uncertain. Trimming shortened V by 3 bases and J by 4 bases, and 9 bases separated the two germline ends. Germline V CDR1 and CDR2: KGHSH, LQKENI. The CDR3 extends over 14 amino acids. CDR3 DNA, as far as it was read: TGTGCCAGCTCACCCCTCGGGTATAATGAAAAA. It is translated as CASSPLGYNEK. The entire CDR3 protein is CASSPLGYNEKLFF.

There are many counts of this clone. The read terminates 3 residues ahead of where the CDR3 ends, so the germline J gene completes it. The chain combines TRBV30 with TRBJ2-7; TRBD2 matches 7 bases. The CDR3 length is 13 residues. J lost 0 bases, V lost 4 bases, and 3 bases had no gene match. In germline, CDR1 is GTSNPN, CDR2 SVGIG (reference sequence). CDR3 amino acids: CAWTRGSSYEQYF. CDR3 DNA, as far as it was read: TGTGCCTGGACCCGCGGGAGCTCCTACGAG. Supplemented by reference TRBV30 and TRBJ2-7, the full variable domain reads SQTIHQWPATLVQPVGSPLSLECTVEGTSNPNLYWYRQAAGRGLQLLFYSVGIGQISSEVPQNLSASRPQDRQFILSSKKLLLSDSGFYLCAWTRGSSYEQYFGPGTRLTVT.

This clone has ten or more counts. The read finishes 3 residues shy of the CDR3 end, and the germline J gene is used to complete it. The chain has TRBV10-3 and TRBJ1-2; D ambiguous. This CDR3 has 13 amino acids. Trimming shortened V by 6 bases and J by 3 bases, and 11 bases separated the two germline ends. Per the germline V gene, CDR1 is ENHRY and CDR2 is SYGVKD. The CDR3 spells CAIRQVPDYGYTF. Incomplete CDR3 DNA: TGTGCCATCAGGCAGGTGCCCGACTATGGC.

This clone has ten or more counts. The read ends 3 residues early relative to the CDR3; the germline J gene fills the gap. The V call is TRBV20-1, the J call TRBJ2-4; TRBD2 matches 7 bases. J gave up 0 bases and V 1 base, and 9 bases lay outside the gene matches. CDR1 and CDR2 (germline): DFQATT, SNEGSKA (reference sequence). CDR3 length equals 17 residues. The CDR3 DNA, read in part, is TGCAGTGCTAGAGTGCAGGGAGGGACTTTAGCCAAAAACATT. As protein: CSARVQGGTLAKNI. The whole CDR3 protein reads CSARVQGGTLAKNIQYF.

This clone was observed many times. The CDR3 is cut off 3 residues early in the read; its end comes from the germline J gene. This chain links TRBV19 with TRBJ2-3; 9 positions match TRBD1. The junction had 7 bases not matched to a gene; V was cut back by 5 bases and J by 4 bases. Germline-derived CDR1 and CDR2 are LNHDA and SQIVND (reference sequence). The CDR3 has 15 amino acids. CDR3 residues: CASSDGTGSPDTQYF. Incomplete CDR3 DNA: TGTGCCAGTAGTGACGGGACAGGGAGCCCAGATACG.

This clone was counted many times. The observed sequence ends 3 residues before the CDR3 terminus, with the missing tail filled in from the germline J gene. The rearrangement joins TRBV5-1 to TRBJ1-3; a possible D gene is TRBD1 (5 bases). V was shortened by 4 bases and J by 0 bases, with 11 bases between the two germline ends. The germline gives CDR1 SGHRS, CDR2 YFSETQ. The CDR3 is 15 residues long. The CDR3 DNA, read in part, is TGCGCCAGCAGCGAGGGGCAGTCCTCTGGAAACACC. Protein sequence: CASSEGQSSGNT. In full, the CDR3 is CASSEGQSSGNTIYF.

This clone has at least ten counts. The read terminates 3 residues ahead of where the CDR3 ends, so the germline J gene completes it. The chain carries TRBV2 and TRBJ2-2, with D perhaps matching TRBD1 or TRBD2 (6 bases each). With 8 bases removed from V and 7 bases from J, the gap between germline ends came to 17 bases. The CDR3 runs to 14 residues. Looked up from germline, CDR1 is SNHLY and CDR2 is FYNNEI. Incomplete CDR3 DNA: TGTGCCAGCCAGATCCAGGGGAGGTTCGGGGAG. Amino acid sequence: CASQIQGRFGE. The complete CDR3 reads CASQIQGRFGELFF. Combining the CDR3 with reference TRBV2 and TRBJ2-2 gives the whole variable domain EPEVTQTPSHQVTQMGQEVILRCVPISNHLYFYWYRQILGQKVEFLVSFYNNEISEKSEIFDDQFSVERPDGSNFTLKIRSTKLEDSAMYFCASQIQGRFGELFFGEGSRLTVL.

This clone was detected ten times or more. The read ends 3 residues early relative to the CDR3; the germline J gene fills the gap. V gene TRBV5-1 combines with J gene TRBJ2-3, with 7 bases that match TRBD2. Germline assignment: CDR1 SGHRS and CDR2 YFSETQ. The V segment lost 3 bases and the J segment 3 bases; nucleotides outside the gene matches: 7. CDR3 length: 15 residues. The CDR3 sequence: CASSSSRGETDTQYF. CDR3 DNA, as far as it was read: TGCGCCAGCAGCTCCTCCCGGGGGGAGACAGATACG.

This clone has a count of ten or more. The read gets to within 3 residues of the CDR3 end, and the germline J gene fills in the rest. This rearrangement joins TRBV7-2 to TRBJ2-3, with D possibly TRBD1 on 5 matching bases. Germline values: CDR1 SGHTA, CDR2 FQGNSA. The length of the CDR3 is 13 residues. V was cut by 4 bases and J by 5 bases, with 10 bases left in between. Incomplete CDR3 DNA: TGTGCCAGCAGCTATCCTAGGGGAGATACG. Translating it yields CASSYPRGDT. The whole CDR3 region reads CASSYPRGDTQYF.

The table lists this clone with many counts. The CDR3 DNA, read in part, is TGTGCCAGCAGCTCGGAAACAGGGCTCTATGGC. This translates into CASSSETGLYG. The entire CDR3 reads CASSSETGLYGYTF. The chain recombines TRBV7-9 with TRBJ1-2, with D perhaps matching TRBD1 (6 bases). The read terminates 3 residues ahead of where the CDR3 ends, so the germline J gene completes it. CDR1 is SEHNR and CDR2 is FQNEAQ in the germline V gene (reference sequence). Between the trimmed V and J ends, which lost 4 bases and 4 bases, there was a span of 13 bases. The CDR3 loop spans 14 amino acids.

This clone was detected a few times. The CDR3 is cut off 3 residues early in the read; its end comes from the germline J gene. The chain has TRBV6-1 and TRBJ1-6; TRBD1 matches at 10 bases. The CDR3 is 15 residues long. Per germline, CDR1 MNHNS and CDR2 SASEGT. Trimming removed 3 bases from V and 7 bases from J; junction bases left unmatched: 3. The sequenced part of the CDR3 DNA is TGTGCCAGCAGTGATGGGACAGGGGACAATTCACCC. Protein product: CASSDGTGDNSP. The CDR3 in full is CASSDGTGDNSPLHF.

This clone was recorded at least ten times. Sequencing ends 3 residues short of the CDR3 end; the germline J gene provides the rest. The V gene is TRBV6-2 or TRBV6-3, the J gene TRBJ2-5, with a possible D match to TRBD2 (6 bases). Germline V CDR1 and CDR2: MNHEY, SVGEGT. CDR3 length: 15 amino acids. V lost 4 bases, J lost 4 bases, and 16 bases lay in between. The CDR3 bases that were read are TGTGCCAGCAGTTCCGGACTATTACCTTTAGAGACC. It specifies CASSSGLLPLET. The entire CDR3 protein is CASSSGLLPLETQYF.

The table lists this clone with many counts. Read coverage stops 3 residues before the CDR3 terminus; the germline J gene supplies the remainder. The chain employs TRBV11-2 and TRBJ2-5; weak D call: TRBD1 (5 bases). CDR3 length: 14 residues. Per the germline V gene, CDR1 is SGHAT and CDR2 is FQNNGV. V was pared by 0 bases and J by 7 bases, with 12 bases between. The sequenced part of the CDR3 DNA is TGTGCCAGCAGCTTAGATGTAGATAGGGGGACC. It codes for CASSLDVDRGT. The full-length CDR3 reads as CASSLDVDRGTQYF.

This clone was counted many times. The CDR3 extends 3 residues past the end of the read, so its final part is completed from the germline J gene. The chain carries TRBV30 and TRBJ1-1; 11 bases line up with TRBD1. The V gene's germline CDR1 is GTSNPN and CDR2 SVGIG (reference sequence). There are 14 residues in the CDR3. Unmatched junction bases numbered 7, after V lost 3 bases and J lost 7 bases. The CDR3 bases that were read are TGTGCCTGGAGGAGGACAGGGACAGGGGGTGAA. Translating gives CAWRRTGTGGE. The CDR3 reads in full as CAWRRTGTGGEAFF.

This clone was counted at least ten times. The CDR3 end is not reached by the read, which stops 3 residues before it; the germline J gene fills it in. The chain couples TRBV7-6 to TRBJ2-3, with 9 bases that match TRBD1. Germline loops: CDR1 SGHVS, CDR2 FNYEAQ. This CDR3 contains 15 residues. V dropped 4 bases and J dropped 0; count of bases not matched to a gene: 2. The chain's CDR3 is CASSSGTGSTDTQYF. CDR3 DNA (partial): TGTGCCAGCAGCTCCGGGACAGGGAGCACAGATACG.

At least ten counts were recorded for this clone. CDR3 DNA (partial): TGTGCCAGCAGTGAAACCTGGACAGCTATAAACACTGAA. Translated, it gives CASSETWTAINTE. The whole CDR3 reads CASSETWTAINTEAFF. The chain carries TRBV2 and TRBJ1-1, with TRBD1 as a possible D gene (6 bases). The read finishes 3 residues shy of the CDR3 end, and the germline J gene is used to complete it. Germline values: CDR1 SNHLY, CDR2 FYNNEI. The CDR3 spans 16 residues. Trimming removed 2 bases at V and 2 bases at J, with 15 bases between.

This clone came up many times. CDR3 sequence reads: CASSIQGAAYNEQFF. The sequenced CDR3 bases are TGTGCCAGTAGTATTCAGGGGGCGGCCTACAATGAG. V is TRBV19 and J is TRBJ2-1; 8 bases agree with TRBD1. The observed sequence ends 3 residues before the CDR3 terminus, with the missing tail filled in from the germline J gene. CDR1 LNHDA and CDR2 SQIVND come from the germline V gene (reference sequence). V gave up 3 bases and J gave up 2 bases; unmatched junction bases: 3. CDR3 size: 15 residues.

In this sample, this clone turned up many times. The covered CDR3 bases are TGTGCCAGCAGCCCCAGGGGGTCAGCTAACTATGGC. It is translated as CASSPRGSANYG. The complete CDR3 protein is CASSPRGSANYGYTF. The chain joins TRBV7-8 to TRBJ1-2; the match to TRBD1 covers 7 bases. The missing CDR3 end, 3 residues past where the read stops, is filled in from the germline J gene. The CDR3 length is 15 residues. Looked up from germline, CDR1 is SGHVS and CDR2 is FQNEAQ. Unmatched junction bases numbered 6, after V lost 5 bases and J lost 0 bases.

This clone was seen repeatedly, ten times or more. The read terminates 3 residues before the CDR3 end, so the remaining end is supplied by the germline J gene. V gene TRBV10-3 combines with J gene TRBJ2-3; 8 bases line up with TRBD1. Germline trimming cut 4 bases from V and 0 bases from J; bases unmatched to any gene: 0. The germline CDR1 and CDR2 sequences are ENHRY and SYGVKD. CDR3 length: 14 amino acids. CDR3 bases read: TGTGCCATCAGTGGGACAGGGAGCACAGATACG. Protein: CAISGTGSTDT. The complete CDR3 sequence is CAISGTGSTDTQYF.

A few counts support this clone. The read ends 3 residues early relative to the CDR3; the germline J gene fills the gap. The chain joins TRBV19 to TRBJ1-1; TRBD1 might be the D (6 bases). There are 14 residues in the CDR3. Germline assignment: CDR1 LNHDA and CDR2 SQIVND (reference sequence). V was pared by 4 bases and J by 1 base, with 10 bases between. The sequenced CDR3 bases are TGTGCCAGTAGTAATGGGGGCTGGAACACTGAA. It codes for CASSNGGWNTE. The CDR3, in full, reads CASSNGGWNTEAFF.

There are many counts of this clone. The part of the CDR3 DNA that was read is TGTGCCAGCAGCCGACAACGGACTAGCGGGATTAGGGGCACAGATACG. This gives the protein CASSRQRTSGIRGTDT. The CDR3, in full, reads CASSRQRTSGIRGTDTQYF. The V and J genes are TRBV14 and TRBJ2-3; 12 nucleotides align to TRBD2. The read comes to an end 3 residues before the CDR3 does, leaving the germline J gene to fill in the end. The CDR3 extends over 19 amino acids. V gave up 4 bases and J gave up 1 base; unmatched junction bases: 12. CDR1 SGHDN and CDR2 FVKESK come from the germline V gene.